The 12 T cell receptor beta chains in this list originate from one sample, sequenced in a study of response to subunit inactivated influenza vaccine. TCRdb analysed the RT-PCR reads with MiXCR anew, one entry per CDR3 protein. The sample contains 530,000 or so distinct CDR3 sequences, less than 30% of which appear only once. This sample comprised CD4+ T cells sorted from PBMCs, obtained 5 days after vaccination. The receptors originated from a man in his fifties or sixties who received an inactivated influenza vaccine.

The CDR3 loop reads CASSQAGQGVGKNIQYF. CDR3 DNA: TGTGCCAGCAGCCAGGCGGGACAGGGGGTTGGCAAAAACATTCAGTACTTC. The J gene is TRBJ2-4, the V gene TRBV4-2, with TRBD1 identical over 11 bases. The germline CDR1 and CDR2 sequences are LGHNA and YNFKEQ. The CDR3 totals 17 residues. V trimming: 3 bases; J trimming: 3 bases; junction bases outside the gene matches: 7.

CDR3 residues: CASTQDRGFGQPQHF. CDR3 bases: TGTGCCAGCACCCAGGACAGGGGTTTTGGTCAGCCCCAGCATTTT. V is TRBV12-3 or TRBV12-4 and J is TRBJ1-5, with 9 bases aligning to TRBD1. J was trimmed by 6 bases and V by 7 bases; bases with no gene match: 10. The CDR3 extends over 15 amino acids.

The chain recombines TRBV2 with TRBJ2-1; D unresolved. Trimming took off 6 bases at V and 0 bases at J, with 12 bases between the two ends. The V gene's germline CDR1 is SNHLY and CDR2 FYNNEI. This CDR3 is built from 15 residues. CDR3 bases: TGTGCCAGCAGCGCGAGATCAGGCTCCTACAATGAGCAGTTCTTC. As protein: CASSARSGSYNEQFF.

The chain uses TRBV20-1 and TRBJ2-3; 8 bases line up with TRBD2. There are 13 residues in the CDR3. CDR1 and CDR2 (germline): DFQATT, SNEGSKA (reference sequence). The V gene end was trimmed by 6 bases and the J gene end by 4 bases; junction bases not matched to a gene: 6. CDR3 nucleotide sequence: TGCAGTGCCCCGGGACTAGTGCCAGATACGCAGTATTTT. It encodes CSAPGLVPDTQYF.

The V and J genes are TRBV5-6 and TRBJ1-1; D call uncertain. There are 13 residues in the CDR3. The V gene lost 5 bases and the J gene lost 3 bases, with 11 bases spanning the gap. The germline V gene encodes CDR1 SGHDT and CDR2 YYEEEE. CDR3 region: CASRYGLDTEAFF. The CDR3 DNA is TGTGCCAGCAGGTACGGTCTGGACACTGAAGCTTTCTTT.

CDR3 in amino acids: CASSFEGLGRGNTGELFF. The DNA of the CDR3 is TGTGCCAGCAGTTTTGAAGGTCTCGGCAGGGGAAACACCGGGGAGCTGTTTTTT. The chain uses TRBV12-3 or TRBV12-4 and TRBJ2-2, with TRBD1 as a possible D gene (6 bases). V was clipped by 3 bases and J by 2 bases, with 19 bases between them. This CDR3 is built from 18 residues.

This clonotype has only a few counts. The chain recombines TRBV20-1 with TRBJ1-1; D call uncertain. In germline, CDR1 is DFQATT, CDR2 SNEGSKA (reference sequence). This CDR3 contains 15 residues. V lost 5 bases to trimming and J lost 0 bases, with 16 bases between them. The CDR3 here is CSAPPRLRVNTEAFF. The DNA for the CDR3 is TGCAGTGCTCCTCCCCGGTTGAGGGTGAACACTGAAGCTTTCTTT.

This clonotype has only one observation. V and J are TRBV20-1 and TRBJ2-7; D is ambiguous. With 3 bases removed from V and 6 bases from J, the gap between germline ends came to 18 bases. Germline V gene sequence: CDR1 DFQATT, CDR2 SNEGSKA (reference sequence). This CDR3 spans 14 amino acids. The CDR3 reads CSASRQTLKGEQYF. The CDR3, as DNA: TGCAGTGCTAGTCGCCAGACCCTTAAAGGCGAGCAGTACTTC.

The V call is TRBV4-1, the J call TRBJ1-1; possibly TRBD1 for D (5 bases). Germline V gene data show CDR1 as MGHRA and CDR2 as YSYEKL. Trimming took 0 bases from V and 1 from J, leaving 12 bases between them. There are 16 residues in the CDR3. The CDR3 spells CASSQDRWQGNTEAFF. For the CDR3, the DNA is TGCGCCAGCAGCCAAGATCGTTGGCAGGGGAACACTGAAGCTTTCTTT.

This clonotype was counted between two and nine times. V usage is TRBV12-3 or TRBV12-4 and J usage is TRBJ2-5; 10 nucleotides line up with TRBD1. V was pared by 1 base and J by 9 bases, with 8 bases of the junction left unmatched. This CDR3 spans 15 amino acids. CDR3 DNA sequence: TGTGCCAGCAGTTTAGGTGGGACAGGGGTAAAGGCCCAGTACTTC. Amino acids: CASSLGGTGVKAQYF.

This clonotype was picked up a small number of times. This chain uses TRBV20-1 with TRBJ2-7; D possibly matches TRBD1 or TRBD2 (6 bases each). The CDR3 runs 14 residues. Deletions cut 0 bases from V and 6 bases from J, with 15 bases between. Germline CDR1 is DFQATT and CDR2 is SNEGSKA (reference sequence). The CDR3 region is CSARDHRGLSEQYF. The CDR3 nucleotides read TGCAGTGCTAGAGATCATCGGGGGCTGAGCGAGCAGTACTTC.

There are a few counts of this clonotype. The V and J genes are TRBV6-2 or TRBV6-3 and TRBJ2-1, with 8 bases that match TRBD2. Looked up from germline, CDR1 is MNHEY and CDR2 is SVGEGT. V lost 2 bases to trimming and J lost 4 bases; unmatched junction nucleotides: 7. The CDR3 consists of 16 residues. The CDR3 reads CASSYRQGLGYNEQFF. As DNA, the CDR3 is TGTGCCAGCAGTTACCGGCAGGGACTAGGTTACAATGAGCAGTTCTTC.